A single T cell receptor beta chain is shown here with its context. This specimen comes from a study of shared clonotypes between healthy human individuals. Study context: A couple of women and a few men aged 18 to 49 served as donors.

Genomic DNA of each subset was evenly split across several immunoSEQ plates. The sorted-subset replicate PCRs were given about 200 ng DNA, which is tens of thousands of T cell genomes. Clones were sequenced by immunoSEQ multiplex PCR, and TCRdb holds only the in-frame ones, with some missing. The repertoire holds over 1.5 million clones, with 95% to 99% as singletons. The germline CDR1 and CDR2 sequences are PRHDT and FYEKMQ (reference sequence). CDR3 length: 14 residues. V was clipped by 3 bases and J by 0 bases, with 9 bases between them. The sequencing input was naive CD4+ T cells sorted from blood. The subset here: CD45RA+ positively selected. The chain joins TRBV13 to TRBJ2-7, with D possibly being TRBD2 (6 bases). The receptor was isolated from a man aged 30 to 39 in good health. The CDR3 reads CASSFRTNSYEQYF. The CDR3 DNA is TGTGCCAGCAGCTTTAGGACTAACTCCTACGAGCAGTACTTC.